This entry is about one T cell receptor (beta chain). What this receptor recognizes is not known. Base qualities are not recorded, but no much larger clone differs from it by a single base. In the germline V gene (reference sequence), CDR1 corresponds to LNHNV and CDR2 to YYDKDF. There are 16 amino acids in the CDR3, from cysteine to phenylalanine inclusive. Here the CDR3 DNA is all that survives: 48 bases in frame from base 1. V has 0 bases trimmed and J has 2 bases trimmed; junction bases matching no gene number 2. The library was built by means of the immunoSEQ multiplex PCR assay. RNA was extracted from all samples and reverse transcribed into cDNA, which served as template for TCR sequencing. First-strand cDNA was synthesized with SuperScript III using a 2:1 mix of oligo-dT and random hexamers. A synthetic immune receptor repertoire was used to measure amplification bias, and any remaining bias was corrected computationally. The original methods were these. After raw reads were preprocessed to remove errors, the CDR3 was defined following IMGT conventions as running from the conserved cysteine to phenylalanine. Clonality was computed as 1 minus the Shannon entropy, with the entropy normalized by log2 of the number of productive unique TCRs. CD4 or CD8 identity of scalp clones was inferred by cross-referencing scalp TCRbeta sequences with sorted blood CD4 and CD8 repertoires. Entries here come from immuneACCESS through TCRdb and include only in-frame sequences with V and J called. Some clones fail to appear in such tables; in the studies checked, an unresolved V gene covers under half of the shortfall, and the cause of the remainder is unknown. V, J and clone size derive from that table, while D and trimming were established from the DNA sequence. The sample table holds roughly 150,000 clones, of which 62% were seen once. In total, the top ten clones hold 36% of the sample.

This specimen belongs to a study of CD8+ T cells in alopecia areata listed by TCRdb under 2018. Concerning the study at large: To study T cell clonal expansion in alopecia areata, the researchers applied high-throughput TCRbeta sequencing to both the C3H/HeJ mouse model and human patients. On the human side, TCRbeta sequencing was run on scalp tissue and on sorted CD4+ and CD8+ peripheral blood T cells from healthy controls and from alopecia areata patients with either patchy or totalis/universalis disease. Scalp clonality was compared across normal scalp (n=4), patchy alopecia areata scalp (n=8), and alopecia totalis/universalis scalp (n=8). RNA came from the PAXgene miRNA kit for fixed scalp, the miRNeasy kit for PBMCs, and the RNeasy kit for mouse skin. Amplification of TCRbeta CDR3 regions was done by immunoSEQ multiplex PCR using 35 Vbeta forward primers and 13 Jbeta reverse primers.

PBMCs were isolated by density centrifugation and stained for CD3, CD4 and CD8, and CD4+ and CD8+ T cells were sorted on a FACSAria. Unaffected controls provided scalp biopsies and blood samples. General study outcomes and caveats: Shared TCR sequences between patients were less evident than in mice, which may be partly attributable to HLA diversity in the patient population. Compared with normal scalp, lesional scalp had higher clonality and more expanded CD8+ clones, particularly in alopecia totalis/universalis, a pattern that suggests antigenic drive. Unlike mouse skin, where gammadelta T cells dominate, normal human skin contains resident alphabeta T cells that get sequenced too, which complicates analysis of the scalp TCR repertoire.

The chain is encoded by TRBV15 joined to TRBJ2-5; TRBD2 fits 11 bases in the junction. This receptor was identified in a human donor in good health. Material for sequencing was CD8+ T cells sorted from blood. The CDR3 reads as follows: CATSRDSGRAQETQYF. In nucleotide form, the sequence is TGTGCCACCAGCAGAGATAGCGGGAGGGCTCAAGAGACCCAGTACTTC.